This TCR beta chain was recovered during a study of Tregs in tolerant kidney transplant recipients. This clone was seen just once. The antigen is not known. Losses at the gene ends were 6 bases for V and 0 bases for J; bases not matched to a gene: 10. Germline V gene data show CDR1 as LNHDA and CDR2 as SQIVND (reference sequence). The CDR3 length is 16 residues. Findings and caveats of the study: Findings come from small patient numbers and require larger validation. No direct test of biological reproducibility was done here.

Here immunoSEQ multiplex PCR was the method, and the copy in TCRdb shows in-frame clones only, minus some. The profile covers about 44,000 clones, with roughly 95% appearing a single time and 0.37% taken by the ten largest. Sequencing was done on a sample of Tregs from blood cultured with allogeneic cells. This rearrangement joins TRBV19 to TRBJ2-7, with 8 bases that match TRBD1. This receptor was taken from a human donor in good health. The CDR3 nucleotides read TGTGCCAGTAGAAGTCAGGGGGCAGGATCCTCCTACGAGCAGTACTTC. Its translation is CASRSQGAGSSYEQYF.